This is a list of T cell receptor beta chains from one sample in a study of vaccination and CD4 T cells after COVID-19. MiXCR was run by TCRdb on the PCR reads, yielding one entry per CDR3 protein. The table has roughly 7,000 distinct CDR3 sequences, about 45% seen once. What these receptors recognize is not known. Sample: CD4+ T cells from blood, cultured in vitro. These receptors all stem from a human donor in good health. The CDR3 runs from the conserved cysteine through the conserved F or W. The D gene is left open where the match is weak. Some rows have no size entry. The others give once, few or many, or a class for an expanded clone.

abundance | j_gene | d_gene | v_gene | CDR3nt | CDR3aa
few | TRBJ1-2 | TRBD1 | TRBV11-2 | TGTGCCAGCAGCTTAGTTATAGGGGGCCAAGACGGGGCATCAGCTGGCTACACCTTC | CASSLVIGGQDGASAGYTF
NA | TRBJ2-5 | NA | TRBV5-8 | TGTGCCAGCAGCTTGCTCCAAGAGACCCAGTACTTC | CASSLLQETQYF
NA | TRBJ1-5 | NA | TRBV9 | TGTGCCAGCAGCGTAGAGGGTAGTGGCAATCAGCCCCAGCATTTT | CASSVEGSGNQPQHF
NA | TRBJ2-5 | NA | TRBV7-9 | TGTGCCAGCAGCAGCCAGAGCCAAGAGACCCAGTACTTC | CASSSQSQETQYF
few | TRBJ1-5 | NA | TRBV25-1 | TGTGCCAGCAGTGGAGGGGTTGGGCAGCCCCAGCATTTT | CASSGGVGQPQHF
NA | TRBJ1-5 | NA | TRBV2 | TGTGCCAGCAGTGACTGGAACCCTAATCAGCCCCAGCATTTT | CASSDWNPNQPQHF
NA | TRBJ2-3 | NA | TRBV6-1 | TGTGCCAGCAGCCCAGGATGGGTTAGCACAGATACGCAGTATTTT | CASSPGWVSTDTQYF
NA | TRBJ2-1 | NA | TRBV7-9 | TGCGCCAGCAGCTTAGGAACGAGCTCCTACAATGAGCAGTTCTTC | CASSLGTSSYNEQFF
NA | TRBJ2-2 | TRBD1 | TRBV24-1 | TGTGCCACCAGTGACTGGACAGGTACCGGGGAGCTGTTTTTT | CATSDWTGTGELFF
few | TRBJ2-3 | TRBD2 | TRBV7-6 | TGTGCCAGCAGCCCCCCCCGGCTAGCGGGGGGGTGGGATACGCAGTATTTT | CASSPPRLAGGWDTQYF
NA | TRBJ2-5 | NA | TRBV19 | TGTGCCAGTAGTCAACACGTCGACGGGGGCCAAGAGACCCAGTACTTC | CASSQHVDGGQETQYF
NA | TRBJ1-1 | NA | TRBV2 | TGTGCCAGCAGTGCCCAAGGTGGGGTGAACACTGAAGCTTTCTTT | CASSAQGGVNTEAFF
NA | TRBJ1-2 | NA | TRBV6-1 | TGTGCCAGCAGTCTTTGGGGCGGGGCGGGCTACACCTTC | CASSLWGGAGYTF
NA | TRBJ1-3 | NA | TRBV20-1 | TGCAGTGCTAGAAAATCCGGACCTTGGAACACCATATATTTT | CSARKSGPWNTIYF
few | TRBJ2-3 | TRBD2 | TRBV20-1 | TGCAGTGCTAGACCGAGCGGGGGGGCTCTCTTGGGCACAGATACGCAGTATTTT | CSARPSGGALLGTDTQYF
NA | TRBJ1-6 | NA | TRBV12-3/TRBV12-4 | TGTGCCAGCAGCAGTAGAGGGTATCGGAATTCACCCCTCCACTTT | CASSSRGYRNSPLHF
few | TRBJ1-5 | NA | TRBV20-1 | TGCAGTGCTAGAGATCTTGCAGGGGCTGGAGTGCTTTATAGCAATCAGCCCCAGCATTTT | CSARDLAGAGVLYSNQPQHF